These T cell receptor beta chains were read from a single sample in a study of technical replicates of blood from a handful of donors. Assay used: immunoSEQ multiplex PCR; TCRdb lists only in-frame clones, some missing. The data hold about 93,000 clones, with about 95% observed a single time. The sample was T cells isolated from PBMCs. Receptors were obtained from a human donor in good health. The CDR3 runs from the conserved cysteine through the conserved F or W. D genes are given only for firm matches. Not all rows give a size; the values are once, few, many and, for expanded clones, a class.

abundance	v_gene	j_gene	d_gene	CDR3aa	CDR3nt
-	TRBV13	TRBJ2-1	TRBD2	CASSLTGGQIAEQFF	TGTGCCAGCAGCTTAACGGGAGGGCAAATCGCGGAGCAGTTCTTC
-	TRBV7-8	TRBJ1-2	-	CASGGAQRGYTF	TGTGCCAGCGGCGGGGCCCAGCGGGGCTACACCTTC
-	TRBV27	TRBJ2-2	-	CASSPQFGELFF	TGTGCCAGCAGTCCTCAGTTCGGGGAGCTGTTTTTT
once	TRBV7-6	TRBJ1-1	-	CASSLGANTEAFF	TGTGCCAGCAGCTTAGGGGCGAACACTGAAGCTTTCTTT
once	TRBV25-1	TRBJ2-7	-	CASSGNQGTYEQYF	TGTGCCAGCAGTGGCAATCAGGGTACCTACGAGCAGTACTTC
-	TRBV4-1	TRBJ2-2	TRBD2	CASSQGAYGLAEGDTGELFF	TGCGCCAGCAGCCAAGGGGCTTATGGACTAGCGGAAGGGGACACCGGGGAGCTGTTTTTT
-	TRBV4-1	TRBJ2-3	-	CASSLLLLTDTQYF	TGCGCCAGCAGCCTGTTACTCCTCACAGATACGCAGTATTTT
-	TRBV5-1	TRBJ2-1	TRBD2	CASSSHGLAGGFYNEQFF	TGCGCCAGCAGCTCGCATGGACTAGCGGGGGGGTTCTACAATGAGCAGTTCTTC
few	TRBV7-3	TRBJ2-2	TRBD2	CASSLTGPRTSGNTGELFF	TGTGCCAGCAGCTTAACGGGGCCCCGGACTAGCGGGAACACCGGGGAGCTGTTTTTT
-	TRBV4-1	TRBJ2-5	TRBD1	CASSPQQRQGTETQYF	TGCGCCAGCAGCCCCCAACAGAGACAGGGCACAGAGACCCAGTACTTC
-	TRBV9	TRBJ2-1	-	CATEVADYNEQFF	TGTGCCACTGAGGTGGCTGACTACAATGAGCAGTTCTTC
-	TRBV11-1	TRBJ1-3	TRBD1	CASSLAGTATTGNTIYF	TGTGCCAGCAGCTTAGCGGGGACAGCGACAACGGGAAACACCATATATTTT
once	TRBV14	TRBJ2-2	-	CASSRLGGGNTGELFF	TGTGCCAGCAGCCGTCTCGGCGGGGGCAACACCGGGGAGCTGTTTTTT
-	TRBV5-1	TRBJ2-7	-	CASSLTGEDEQYF	TGCGCCAGCAGCTTGACAGGGGAGGACGAGCAGTACTTC
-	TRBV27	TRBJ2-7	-	CASSLSAGGWEQYF	TGTGCCAGCAGTTTATCGGCCGGAGGTTGGGAGCAGTACTTC
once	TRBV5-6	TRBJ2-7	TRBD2	CASSLTSGAYEQYF	TGTGCCAGCAGCCTAACTAGCGGGGCCTACGAGCAGTACTTC
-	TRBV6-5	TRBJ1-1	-	CASTMGRLNTEAFF	TGTGCCAGCACCATGGGGCGGCTGAACACTGAAGCTTTCTTT
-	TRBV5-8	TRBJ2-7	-	CASSLGGYSYEQYF	TGTGCCAGCAGCTTGGGCGGATACTCCTACGAGCAGTACTTC
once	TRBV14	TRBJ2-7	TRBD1	CASSSQGAFEQYF	TGTGCCAGCAGCTCCCAGGGGGCCTTCGAGCAGTACTTC
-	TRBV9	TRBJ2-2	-	CASSVATGVLLARDTNTGELFF	TGTGCCAGCAGCGTAGCTACTGGGGTCTTGCTAGCGCGAGATACGAACACCGGGGAGCTGTTTTTT
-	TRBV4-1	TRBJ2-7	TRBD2	CASRTSGRYEQYF	TGCGCCAGCCGAACTAGCGGGCGCTACGAGCAGTACTTC
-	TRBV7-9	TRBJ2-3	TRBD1	CASSLFGHRGEYTDTQYF	TGTGCCAGCAGCTTATTTGGCCACAGGGGGGAGTACACAGATACGCAGTATTTT
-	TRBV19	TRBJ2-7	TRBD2	CASSSGALAGGPGGEQYF	TGTGCCAGTAGTTCCGGGGCGCTAGCGGGAGGCCCCGGGGGAGAGCAGTACTTC
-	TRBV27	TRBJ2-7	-	CASMMSITGSRGTYEQYF	TGTGCCAGCATGATGAGCATAACTGGCAGTAGAGGGACCTACGAGCAGTACTTC
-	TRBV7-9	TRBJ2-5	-	CASSLWTSGETQYF	TGTGCCAGCAGCCTTTGGACCAGCGGAGAGACCCAGTACTTC
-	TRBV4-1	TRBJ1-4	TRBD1	CASSLPGGPPREKLFF	TGCGCCAGCAGCCTACCAGGGGGCCCCCCTAGGGAAAAACTGTTTTTT
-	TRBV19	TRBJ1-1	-	CASSMGSLNTEAFF	TGTGCCAGTAGTATGGGCTCTTTGAACACTGAAGCTTTCTTT
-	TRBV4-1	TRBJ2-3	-	CASSQRIGGTDTQYF	TGCGCCAGCAGCCAGAGGATAGGGGGCACAGATACGCAGTATTTT
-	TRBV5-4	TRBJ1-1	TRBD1	CASSLTRTGTTEAFF	TGTGCCAGCAGCCTCACGCGGACAGGGACGACTGAAGCTTTCTTT
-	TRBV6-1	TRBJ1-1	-	CASSELQDEAFF	TGTGCCAGCAGTGAGTTACAGGACGAAGCTTTCTTT
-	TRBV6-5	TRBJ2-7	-	CASSYISTAQEQYF	TGTGCCAGCAGTTACATTAGTACAGCTCAAGAGCAGTACTTC
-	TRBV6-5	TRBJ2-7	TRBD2	CASSYSSGGAYEQYF	TGTGCCAGCAGTTACTCTAGCGGGGGGGCCTACGAGCAGTACTTC
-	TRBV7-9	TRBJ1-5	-	CASSPGFQPQHF	TGTGCCAGCAGTCCAGGGTTTCAGCCCCAGCATTTT
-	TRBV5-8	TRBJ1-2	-	CASSLFLGVDFRSGGYTF	TGTGCCAGCAGCTTGTTTCTAGGGGTTGATTTCCGGAGTGGCGGCTACACCTTC
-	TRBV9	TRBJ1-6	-	CASSVDGTTNSPLHF	TGTGCCAGCAGCGTAGACGGGACAACTAATTCACCCCTCCACTTT
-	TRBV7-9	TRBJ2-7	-	CASSLISVTVGDEQYF	TGTGCCAGCAGCTTAATTAGTGTGACTGTCGGGGACGAGCAGTACTTC
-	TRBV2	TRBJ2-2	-	CASRPWGANTGELFF	TGTGCCAGCAGGCCGTGGGGGGCGAACACCGGGGAGCTGTTTTTT
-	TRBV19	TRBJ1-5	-	CASSSDGGPLNQPQHF	TGTGCCAGTAGTTCCGACGGCGGGCCCCTCAATCAGCCCCAGCATTTT
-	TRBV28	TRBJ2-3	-	CASSLPRAYTDTQYF	TGTGCCAGCAGTTTACCCAGGGCTTACACAGATACGCAGTATTTT
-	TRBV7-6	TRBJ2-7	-	CASSLQDSGYEQYF	TGTGCCAGCAGCTTACAGGACAGCGGCTACGAGCAGTACTTC
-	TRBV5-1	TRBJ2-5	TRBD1	CASSPSGTVGETQYF	TGCGCCAGCAGCCCTAGTGGGACAGTAGGAGAGACCCAGTACTTC
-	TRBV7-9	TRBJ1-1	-	CASNLAGKTEAFF	TGTGCCAGCAATCTTGCGGGAAAAACTGAAGCTTTCTTT
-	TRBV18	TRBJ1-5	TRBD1	CASSPWQGAAQLNQPQHF	TGTGCCAGCTCACCCTGGCAGGGGGCCGCCCAACTCAATCAGCCCCAGCATTTT
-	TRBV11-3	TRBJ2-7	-	CASSQGTTVSYEQYF	TGTGCCAGCAGCCAGGGTACGACAGTGAGCTACGAGCAGTACTTC
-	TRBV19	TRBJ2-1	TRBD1	CASSIRGLNEQFF	TGTGCCAGTAGTATCAGGGGGCTAAATGAGCAGTTCTTC
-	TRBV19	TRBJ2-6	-	CASSIAGLSGANVLTF	TGTGCCAGTAGTATAGCCGGACTCTCTGGGGCCAACGTCCTGACTTTC
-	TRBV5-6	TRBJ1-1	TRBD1	CASTTSGGLVTEAFF	TGTGCCAGCACCACCTCAGGGGGGTTGGTCACTGAAGCTTTCTTT
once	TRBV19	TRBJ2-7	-	CASSDPGPKTIEQYF	TGTGCCAGTAGTGATCCGGGTCCTAAAACGATCGAGCAGTACTTC
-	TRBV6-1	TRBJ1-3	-	CASSEAHRDLRNTIYF	TGTGCCAGCAGTGAAGCTCACCGGGACTTGAGGAACACCATATATTTT
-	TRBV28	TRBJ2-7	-	CASSAVQGLSYEQYF	TGTGCCAGCAGTGCGGTTCAGGGCCTCTCCTACGAGCAGTACTTC
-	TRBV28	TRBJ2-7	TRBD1	CASISGQGAHEQYF	TGTGCCAGCATTTCGGGACAGGGGGCGCATGAGCAGTACTTC
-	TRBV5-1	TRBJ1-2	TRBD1	CASSLGDRVWDGYTF	TGCGCCAGCAGCTTGGGGGACAGAGTTTGGGATGGCTACACCTTC
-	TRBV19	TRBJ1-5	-	CASSIVQGQLGNQPQHF	TGTGCCAGTAGTATAGTTCAAGGACAGCTAGGAAATCAGCCCCAGCATTTT
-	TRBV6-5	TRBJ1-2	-	CASSSDRIYGYTF	TGTGCCAGCAGTTCCGACAGGATCTATGGCTACACCTTC
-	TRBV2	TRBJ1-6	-	CASSEYSQFFSYNSPLHF	TGTGCCAGCAGTGAATACAGTCAATTCTTCTCCTATAATTCACCCCTCCACTTT